These 18 T cell receptor beta chains came from one sample sequenced in a study of blood T cell repertoires in COVID-19. Method: immunoSEQ multiplex PCR; TCRdb's copy keeps in-frame clones and lacks some. Found here are some 240,000 clones, approximately 88% of them singletons; the top ten hold over 3%. The material sequenced was PBMCs or T cells enriched from blood (not recorded which). All receptors derive from a woman aged 35 to 49 who had been exposed to COVID-19.

V usage is TRBV6-5 and J usage is TRBJ2-3, with D perhaps TRBD1 (6 bases). The CDR3 runs to 15 residues. CDR1 is MNHEY, CDR2 SVGAGI, per germline. V was shortened by 5 bases and J by 6 bases, with 18 bases between the two germline ends. CDR3 nucleotide sequence: TGTGCCAGCAGTCACCGGGCCCCTAGGGGGGATACGCAGTATTTT. It is translated as CASSHRAPRGDTQYF.

This clone showed up just once. The V gene is TRBV7-2, the J gene TRBJ2-1; D possibly corresponds to TRBD2 (5 bases). The ends were cut back, 1 base at V and 5 bases at J, with 15 bases in the middle. Germline values: CDR1 SGHTA, CDR2 FQGNSA. This CDR3 has 16 amino acids. The DNA of the CDR3 is TGTGCCAGCAGCTTAGTGGTGACTACCCAACACAATGAGCAGTTCTTC. The encoded protein is CASSLVVTTQHNEQFF.

V gene TRBV5-1 combines with J gene TRBJ1-4, with 7 bases lining up with TRBD1. Germline V gives CDR1 SGHRS, CDR2 YFSETQ. This CDR3 is built from 15 residues. V gave up 0 bases and J gave up 7 bases; unmatched junction bases: 6. The CDR3 loop reads CASSLEGAVSEKLFF. CDR3 in DNA: TGCGCCAGCAGCTTGGAGGGGGCAGTAAGTGAAAAACTGTTTTTT.

V gene TRBV28 combines with J gene TRBJ1-2; 7 bases fit TRBD1. The CDR3 length is 17 residues. Germline CDR1 is MDHEN and CDR2 is SYDVKM. Losses at the gene ends were 2 bases for V and 1 base for J; bases not matched to a gene: 10. The CDR3 region is CASSLIFGAGGNYGYTF. In DNA, the CDR3 is TGTGCCAGCAGTTTAATTTTTGGGGCAGGGGGTAACTATGGCTACACCTTC.

The chain recombines TRBV19 with TRBJ1-2, with 9 bases that match TRBD1. Germline CDR1 is LNHDA and CDR2 is SQIVND (reference sequence). The CDR3 consists of 15 residues. V trimming: 4 bases; J trimming: 5 bases; junction bases outside the gene matches: 8. The CDR3 bases are TGTGCCAGTAGTAGAGGGACAGGGTTGGAATATGGCTACACCTTC. It yields the protein CASSRGTGLEYGYTF.

The rearrangement links TRBV6-1 to TRBJ2-1, with a possible D match to TRBD2 (5 bases). Germline lookup yields CDR1 MNHNS and CDR2 SASEGT. V lost 1 base and J 9 bases, leaving 7 bases between the germline ends. CDR3 length: 12 residues. In DNA form, the CDR3 reads TGTGCCAGCAGTGAAGGCCGGGGTGAGCAGTTCTTC. Protein: CASSEGRGEQFF.

The J gene is TRBJ2-1, the V gene TRBV28; the D gene is possibly TRBD1 (6 bases). V was clipped by 2 bases and J by 0 bases, with 8 bases between them. Germline lookup yields CDR1 MDHEN and CDR2 SYDVKM. The CDR3 runs 15 residues. CDR3 in DNA: TGTGCCAGCAGTTTAAGGGGGAGCTCCTACAATGAGCAGTTCTTC. Amino acids: CASSLRGSSYNEQFF.

The chain joins TRBV5-6 to TRBJ2-7; weak D call: TRBD2 (7 bases). With 4 bases removed from V and 7 bases from J, the gap between germline ends came to 15 bases. This CDR3 contains 13 residues. Germline lookup yields CDR1 SGHDT and CDR2 YYEEEE. CDR3 in DNA: TGTGCCAGCAGCCTAGGGGGAGGGGGTGAGCAGTACGTC. Translation: CASSLGGGGEQYV.

As DNA, the CDR3 is TGTGCCAGCAGCCCGGGACTAGCGACCAGCACAGATACGCAGTATTTT. Its translation: CASSPGLATSTDTQYF. The chain employs TRBV27 and TRBJ2-3, with TRBD2 matching over 10 bases. CDR3 size: 16 residues. J lost 0 bases, V lost 6 bases, and 6 bases had no gene match. Germline V gene lookup returns CDR1 MNHEY and CDR2 SMNVEV (reference sequence).

The chain is built from TRBV28 and TRBJ2-7; D call uncertain. The length of the CDR3 is 15 residues. Trimming removed 1 base from V and 3 bases from J, with 13 bases in between. CDR1 and CDR2 from the germline V gene are MDHEN and SYDVKM. CDR3 sequence reads: CASSLLSGYRYEQYF. The DNA for the CDR3 is TGTGCCAGCAGTTTATTGTCGGGTTATCGCTACGAGCAGTACTTC.

For this clone: This CDR3 is also generated by other DNA sequences in the sample. This rearrangement joins TRBV7-3 to TRBJ1-1; D call uncertain. Per germline, CDR1 SGHTA and CDR2 FQGTGA. The CDR3 totals 14 residues. Trimming removed 2 bases from V and 1 base from J, with 8 bases in between. Here the CDR3 DNA reads TGTGCCAGCAGCTTAGGTCTAGGGAACACTGAAGCTTTCTTT. Translation gives CASSLGLGNTEAFF.

V gene TRBV9 combines with J gene TRBJ2-2; 7 nucleotides match TRBD1. Germline trimming cut 0 bases from V and 7 bases from J; bases unmatched to any gene: 0. Looked up from germline, CDR1 is SGDLS and CDR2 is YYNGEE. The CDR3 is 13 residues long. CDR3 sequence reads: CASSVGQGGELFF. The CDR3 bases are TGTGCCAGCAGCGTAGGACAGGGCGGGGAGCTGTTTTTT. The variable domain in full, completed from reference TRBV9 and TRBJ2-2, reads DSGVTQTPKHLITATGQRVTLRCSPRSGDLSVYWYQQSLDQGLQFLIQYYNGEERAKGNILERFSAQQFPDLHSELNLSSLELGDSALYFCASSVGQGGELFFGEGSRLTVL.

The chain combines TRBV7-3 with TRBJ2-6, with D perhaps TRBD1 (5 bases). With 3 bases removed from V and 3 bases from J, the gap between germline ends came to 12 bases. Germline lookup yields CDR1 SGHTA and CDR2 FQGTGA. The CDR3 loop spans 16 amino acids. Written as DNA, the CDR3 is TGTGCCAGCAGCTTTGGCCAGGGCGGTGGGGCCAACGTCCTGACTTTC. Residues: CASSFGQGGGANVLTF.

The CDR3 reads CSASGVGNIQYF. In DNA, the CDR3 is TGCAGCGCCTCGGGGGTGGGAAACATTCAGTACTTC. The V and J genes are TRBV29-1 and TRBJ2-4; TRBD2 is a possible D gene (6 bases). Germline V CDR1 and CDR2: SQVTM, ANQGSEA. This CDR3 region has 12 residues. V lost 7 bases and J 6 bases, leaving 13 bases between the germline ends.

Comments on this clone: One end of the junction does not line up with germline, which may come from a read error. V gene TRBV5-1 combines with J gene TRBJ2-3; perhaps TRBD1 as D (5 bases). CDR1 SGHRS and CDR2 YFSETQ come from the germline V gene. This CDR3 region has 16 residues. For the CDR3, the DNA is TGTGCCAGCAGCTTGGCCCCAGGGTCTAGCACAGATACGCAGTATTTT. Protein product: CASSLAPGSSTDTQYF.

This chain uses TRBV28 with TRBJ2-5; D is possibly TRBD2 (5 bases). V shed 7 bases and J shed 7 bases, with 16 bases lying between them. The CDR3 is made up of 13 amino acids. CDR1 MDHEN and CDR2 SYDVKM come from the germline V gene. As DNA, the CDR3 is TGTGCCAGCACCCTCCTCGGACTGCGGACCCAGTACTTC. Its translation is CASTLLGLRTQYF.

The chain joins TRBV5-8 to TRBJ1-1; 7 positions agree with TRBD1. The CDR3 loop spans 15 amino acids. The V gene end was trimmed by 2 bases and the J gene end by 7 bases; junction bases not matched to a gene: 11. CDR1 and CDR2 (germline): SGHTS, YDEGEE. The CDR3 region has the DNA TGTGCCAGCAGCTTTTTAACGACAGGGAGCATTGAAGCTTTCTTT. Translating gives CASSFLTTGSIEAFF.

The J gene is TRBJ2-7, the V gene TRBV28; 12 nucleotides agree with TRBD1. The CDR3 sequence is 15 residues long. V trimming: 4 bases; J trimming: 11 bases; junction bases outside the gene matches: 12. CDR1 is MDHEN, CDR2 SYDVKM, per germline. The chain's CDR3 is CASSSGQGALGGEYV. Written as DNA, the CDR3 is TGTGCCAGCAGTTCGGGACAGGGGGCTTTAGGAGGGGAGTACGTC.